This TCR beta chain was profiled in a study of identical twins. The CDR3 has 15 residues. The V end lost 2 bases, the J end lost 5 bases, and 17 bases lay between the germline ends. Per germline, CDR1 SGHKS and CDR2 YYEKEE (reference sequence). cDNA carried unique molecular identifiers, and a universal primer site was added by template switching. TCRdb independently ran MiXCR on the 5' RACE reads; one entry per CDR3 protein. The sample comprises under 350,000 distinct CDR3 sequences, less than 9.5% of which are singletons, and roughly 7% rests with the top ten. Findings and limits, study-wide: Researchers reported weaker excess twin sharing in beta out-of-frame sequences. Findings depended on cross-sectional statistics rather than tracking the same donors.

About this clonotype itself: The antigen remains unidentified. A much larger clone differs from this one at a single base, so this may be a read error.

The sample also formed part of further work on yellow fever vaccine responses in identical twins. That source adds: Convergence reportedly seemed to mark part of the twins' vaccine T cell response, with personalization marking the rest.

Source material: CD8+ T cells sorted from blood. The sequence was collected from a woman younger than 35 in good health. The chain links TRBV5-5 to TRBJ2-7, with D perhaps matching TRBD1 or TRBD2 (5 bases each). In nucleotides, the CDR3 is TGTGCCAGCAGCTTTATGGGGGTTAGGTCCGACGAGCAGTACTTC. It specifies CASSFMGVRSDEQYF.